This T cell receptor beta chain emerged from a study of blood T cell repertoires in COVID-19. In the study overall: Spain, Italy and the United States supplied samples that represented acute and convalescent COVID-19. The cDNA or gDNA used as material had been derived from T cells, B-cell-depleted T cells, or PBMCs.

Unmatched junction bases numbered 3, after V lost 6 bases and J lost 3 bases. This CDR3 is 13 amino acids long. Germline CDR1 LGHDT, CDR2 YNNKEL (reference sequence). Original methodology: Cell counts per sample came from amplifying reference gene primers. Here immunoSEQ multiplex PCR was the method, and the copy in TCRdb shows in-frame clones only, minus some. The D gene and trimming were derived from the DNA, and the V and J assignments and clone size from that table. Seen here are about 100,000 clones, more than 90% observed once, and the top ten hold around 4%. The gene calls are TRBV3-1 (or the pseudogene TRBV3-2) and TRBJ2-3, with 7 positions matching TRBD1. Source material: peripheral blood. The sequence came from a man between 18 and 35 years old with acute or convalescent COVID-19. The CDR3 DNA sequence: TGTGCCAGCAGGAACAGGGGAACAGATACGCAGTATTTT. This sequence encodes CASRNRGTDTQYF.